Shown below are 16 T cell receptor beta chains from a single sample sequenced in a study of blood T cells in healthy people across ages (dated by TCRdb to 2015 to 2017). The method behind the library was 5' RACE. Sequenced using an Illumina HiSeq 2500. A second PCR of about 7 to 12 cycles was performed with a sample-barcoded 5' primer and a J-beta primer mix. TCRdb's own reprocessing of the public reads used fastp at Q25 and MiXCR and kept productive beta chains. Records with the same CDR3 protein are collapsed into one entry carrying the most frequent genes and DNA. The sample profile shows more than 450,000 distinct CDR3 sequences; around a quarter of them were found once. Together, the top ten hold approximately 3.7% of the sample. These records were also assigned to another study, of T cells of mothers and their children.

The sequenced sample was blood. These receptors all come from a boy aged 2 to 10 in good health.

The rearrangement links TRBV7-9 to TRBJ2-4; D call uncertain. V lost 3 bases, J lost 7 bases, and 10 bases lay in between. The length of the CDR3 is 13 residues. Germline CDR1 is SEHNR and CDR2 is FQNEAQ (reference sequence). The chain's CDR3 is CASSLLTTNIQYF. The DNA for the CDR3 is TGTGCCAGCAGCTTGCTCACAACGAACATTCAGTACTTC.

This rearrangement joins TRBV24-1 to TRBJ2-5, with D possibly TRBD1 on 6 matching bases. V lost 9 bases, J lost 4 bases, and 14 bases lay in between. Germline CDR1 and CDR2: KGHDR and SFDVKD. This CDR3 region has 13 residues. CDR3 residues: CATSDTGSETQYF. DNA for the CDR3: TGTGCCACCTCTGATACAGGGTCAGAGACCCAGTACTTC.

This clonotype has just a few counts. This chain connects TRBV9 to TRBJ2-5; 8 bases are shared with TRBD2. The end of the DNA aligns better with TRBJ2-7, so the J call may be wrong. The germline V gene has CDR1 SGDLS and CDR2 YYNGEE. This CDR3 is 14 amino acids long. The CDR3 protein is CASSHSGDPYEQYF. The CDR3 bases are TGTGCCAGCAGCCATAGCGGGGATCCCTACGAGCAGTACTTC.

The V gene is TRBV25-1, the J gene TRBJ2-5; weak D call: TRBD2 (6 bases). There are 13 residues in the CDR3. Trimming removed 7 bases from V and 10 bases from J, with 19 bases in between. In germline, CDR1 is MGHDK, CDR2 SYGVNS. The CDR3 protein is CASTKGGSEDQYF. The CDR3 region has the DNA TGTGCCAGCACGAAAGGAGGGTCGGAGGACCAGTACTTC.

This chain joins TRBV9 and TRBJ2-1; D is unresolved. With the DNA end fitting TRBJ2-7 better, the J assignment may be wrong. The CDR3 spans 11 residues. Germline CDR1 and CDR2: SGDLS and YYNGEE. The CDR3 DNA sequence: TGTGCCAGCAGACCCCCAATAGTGCAGTACTTC. Translation: CASRPPIVQYF.

The genes are TRBV6-6 and TRBJ1-4; D may be TRBD1 (5 bases). Deletions cut 5 bases from V and 4 bases from J, with 14 bases between. Germline lookup yields CDR1 MNHNY and CDR2 SVGAGI (reference sequence). This CDR3 region has 15 residues. The CDR3 protein is CASSTQGLLNEKLFF. CDR3 DNA: TGTGCCAGCAGTACCCAGGGCCTCCTTAATGAAAAACTGTTTTTT.

This clonotype has just one count. A much larger clone lies one base from this, so it may be a read error. The V gene is TRBV7-9, the J gene TRBJ2-1; the match to TRBD1 covers 7 bases. V shed 0 bases, J shed 5 bases, and the junction held 7 bases outside the gene matches. CDR1 is SEHNR and CDR2 is FQNEAQ in the germline V gene (reference sequence). The CDR3 covers 16 residues. In nucleotides, the CDR3 is TGTGCCAGCAGCTTAGCGACAGGGAGCCGAAACAATGAGCAGTTCTTC. Translation gives CASSLATGSRNNEQFF.

The chain has TRBV6-6 and TRBJ1-1, with D possibly being TRBD1 (5 bases). The length of the CDR3 is 14 residues. V was trimmed by 2 bases and J by 3 bases, leaving 10 bases between them. Germline loops: CDR1 MNHNY, CDR2 SVGAGI (reference sequence). The chain's CDR3 is CASSYAPGYTEAFF. CDR3 nucleotide sequence: TGTGCCAGCAGTTACGCACCAGGGTACACTGAAGCTTTCTTT.

This clonotype was detected a few times. The chain recombines TRBV5-1 with TRBJ2-1, with D perhaps matching TRBD1 (5 bases). V shed 4 bases and J shed 0 bases, with 11 bases lying between them. Germline assignment: CDR1 SGHRS and CDR2 YFSETQ. The CDR3 covers 15 residues. The CDR3, as DNA: TGCGCCAGCAGCCCGCAGGGTGGCTCCTACAATGAGCAGTTCTTC. This translates into CASSPQGGSYNEQFF.

The chain couples TRBV28 to TRBJ2-7; the match to TRBD2 covers 8 bases. The J call may be mistaken, given a closer DNA end match to TRBJ2-5. The CDR3 contains 15 residues. Germline V gene lookup returns CDR1 MDHEN and CDR2 SYDVKM. This chain's CDR3 is CASTNRREGGETQYF. The CDR3 DNA follows: TGTGCCAGCACTAATCGCCGGGAGGGGGGGGAGACCCAGTACTTC.

The rearrangement uses TRBV5-1 and TRBJ1-2; 9 bases map to TRBD1. With V trimmed by 4 bases and J by 13 bases, 14 bases remained unmatched. Germline assignment: CDR1 SGHRS and CDR2 YFSETQ. CDR3 length: 14 residues. This CDR3 reads CASSRGTPGQGSTF. CDR3 in DNA: TGCGCCAGCAGCAGGGGTACCCCGGGACAGGGTTCCACCTTC. The entire variable domain, with the rest obtained from reference TRBV5-1 and TRBJ1-2, is as follows: KAGVTQTPRYLIKTRGQQVTLSCSPISGHRSVSWYQQTPGQGLQFLFEYFSETQRNKGNFPGRFSGRQFSNSRSEMNVSTLELGDSALYLCASSRGTPGQGSTFGSGTRLTVV.

This clonotype was seen a handful of times. The chain recombines TRBV7-9 with TRBJ2-5; D is undetermined. With 1 base removed from V and 9 bases from J, the gap between germline ends came to 12 bases. Germline V gene sequence: CDR1 SEHNR, CDR2 FQNEAQ (reference sequence). CDR3 length equals 13 residues. CDR3 DNA: TGTGCCAGCAGCTTAGTGGGCACCCAGCCCCAGTACTTC. This gives the protein CASSLVGTQPQYF.

The chain is built from TRBV12-3 or TRBV12-4 and TRBJ1-2; D is ambiguous. CDR3 size: 14 residues. V lost 6 bases, J lost 4 bases, and 15 bases lay in between. For the CDR3, the DNA is TGTGCCAGCAGCGAAACGGGAGCCTCCTATGGCTACACCTTC. It translates to CASSETGASYGYTF.

CDR3: CASSEILGDTYPQETQYF. The CDR3 bases are TGTGCCAGCAGTGAAATACTGGGGGACACATATCCTCAAGAGACCCAGTACTTC. The V call is TRBV2, the J call TRBJ2-5; D is possibly TRBD1 (6 bases). Germline CDR1 reads SNHLY; CDR2 reads FYNNEI. This CDR3 region has 18 residues. The germline V and J ends were trimmed by 2 bases and 2 bases, with 21 bases remaining between them.

This clonotype occurred once. This chain links TRBV4-3 with TRBJ2-4; weak D call: TRBD2 (6 bases). This CDR3 region has 17 residues. The V end was cut by 2 bases, the J end by 6 bases, with 20 bases between. Germline V CDR1 and CDR2: LGHNA, YSLEER. In nucleotides, the CDR3 is TGCGCCAGCAGCCAAAACACCCAAGCGTACGGGGGAAACATTCAGTACTTC. It specifies CASSQNTQAYGGNIQYF.

This clonotype was counted a few times. The J gene is TRBJ1-1, the V gene TRBV5-5; D not certain. Trimming took off 1 base at V and 4 bases at J, with 8 bases between the two ends. From germline, CDR1 is SGHKS and CDR2 YYEKEE (reference sequence). This CDR3 has 13 residues. The DNA for the CDR3 is TGTGCCAGCAGCTTGCTCGGGTTCACTGAAGCTTTCTTT. It yields the protein CASSLLGFTEAFF.